The rows below give T cell receptor beta chains drawn from one sample of a study of blood T cell repertoires in COVID-19. Profiled with immunoSEQ multiplex PCR; TCRdb holds only in-frame clones, not every one. The sample holds a few hundred thousand clones; around 89% are singletons and the top ten take 10% to 15%. The specimen sequenced was peripheral blood. These receptors were taken from a woman between 50 and 59 years old with COVID-19, enrolled during active disease. The CDR3 runs from the conserved cysteine through the conserved F or W. The order of the fields is D gene, V gene, J gene, clone size, CDR3 DNA, CDR3 protein. A D gene is named only where the DNA matches it firmly. Clone sizes are given selectively: once, few, many, or a class where the clone is expanded.

-,TRBV12-3/TRBV12-4,TRBJ2-3,-,TGTGCCAGCAGTTTGTTCTCAGATACGCAGTATTTT,CASSLFSDTQYF
TRBD1,TRBV5-1,TRBJ1-2,-,TGCGCCAGCAGCGCGACAGGGGGCTTTGGCTACACCTTC,CASSATGGFGYTF
TRBD1,TRBV28,TRBJ1-2,-,TGTGCCAGCAGTCCCGGGGGACAGTTAATCAGTGGCTACACCTTC,CASSPGGQLISGYTF
-,TRBV19,TRBJ1-5,once,TGTGCCAGTACCACGGGAGGAGTAGGCAATCAGCCCCAGCATTTT,CASTTGGVGNQPQHF
TRBD2,TRBV9,TRBJ2-1,-,TGTGCCAGCAGCGCAGGGACTAGCGGGGTCAATGAGCAGTTCTTC,CASSAGTSGVNEQFF
TRBD2,TRBV6-1,TRBJ2-5,-,TGTGCCAGCAGTGCCGCCCGGGAGGGTGGGGAAGAGACCCAGTACTTC,CASSAAREGGEETQYF
-,TRBV28,TRBJ1-4,-,TGTGCCAGCAGTTCAGGGGACGAAAAACTGTTTTTT,CASSSGDEKLFF
TRBD1,TRBV5-4,TRBJ1-2,-,TGTGCCAGCAGCAAGGACAGGGAGAATCACTATGGCTACACCTTC,CASSKDRENHYGYTF
-,TRBV9,TRBJ2-7,few,TGTGCCAGCAGCGTAGATCCCGGGATCCAGAGGGAGCAGTACTTC,CASSVDPGIQREQYF
-,TRBV29-1,TRBJ1-1,-,TGCAGCCCGGCCGGGCCCGGCGGGGACACTGAAGCTTTCTTT,CSPAGPGGDTEAFF
-,TRBV3-1/TRBV3-2,TRBJ2-5,-,TGTGCCAGCAGCCTACAGGATCTAGAGACCCAGTACTTC,CASSLQDLETQYF
TRBD2,TRBV11-2,TRBJ2-3,-,TGTGCCAGCAGCGCGGGACTAGCGGGGGGGCCAGGCACAGATACGCAGTATTTT,CASSAGLAGGPGTDTQYF